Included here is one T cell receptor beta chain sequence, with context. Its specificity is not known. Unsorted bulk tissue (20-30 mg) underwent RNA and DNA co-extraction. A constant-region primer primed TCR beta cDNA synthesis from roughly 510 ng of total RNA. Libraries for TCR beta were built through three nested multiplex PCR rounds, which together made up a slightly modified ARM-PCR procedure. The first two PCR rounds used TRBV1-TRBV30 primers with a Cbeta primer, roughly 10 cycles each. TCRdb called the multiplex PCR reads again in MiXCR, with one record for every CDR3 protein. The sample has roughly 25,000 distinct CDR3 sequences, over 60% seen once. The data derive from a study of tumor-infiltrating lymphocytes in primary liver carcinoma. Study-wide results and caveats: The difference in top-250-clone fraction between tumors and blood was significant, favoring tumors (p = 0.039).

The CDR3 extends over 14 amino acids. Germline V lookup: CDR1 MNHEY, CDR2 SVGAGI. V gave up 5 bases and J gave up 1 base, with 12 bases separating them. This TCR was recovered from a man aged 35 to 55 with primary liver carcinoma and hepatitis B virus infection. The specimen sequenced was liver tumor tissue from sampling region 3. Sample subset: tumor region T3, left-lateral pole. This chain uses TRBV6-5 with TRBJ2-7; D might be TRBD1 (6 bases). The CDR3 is CASSTRDMSYEQYV. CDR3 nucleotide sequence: TGTGCCAGCAGTACCCGGGACATGTCCTACGAGCAGTACGTC.